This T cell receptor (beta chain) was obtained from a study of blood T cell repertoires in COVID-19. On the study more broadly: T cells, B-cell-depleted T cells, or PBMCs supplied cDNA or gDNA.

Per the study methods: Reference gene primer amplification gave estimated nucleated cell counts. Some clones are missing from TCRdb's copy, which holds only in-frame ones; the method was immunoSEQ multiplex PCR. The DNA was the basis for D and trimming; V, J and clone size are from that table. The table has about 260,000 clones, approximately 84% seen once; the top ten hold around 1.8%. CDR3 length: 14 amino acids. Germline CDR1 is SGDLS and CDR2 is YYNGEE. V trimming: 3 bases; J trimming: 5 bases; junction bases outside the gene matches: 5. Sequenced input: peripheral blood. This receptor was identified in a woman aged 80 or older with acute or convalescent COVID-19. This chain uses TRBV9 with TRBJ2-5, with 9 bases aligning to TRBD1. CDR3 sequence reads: CASSARDREETQYF. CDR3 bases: TGTGCCAGCAGCGCCCGGGACAGGGAGGAGACCCAGTACTTC.